One and the same sample provided the 8 T cell receptor beta chains below, sequenced in a study of PD-1 blockade in classical Hodgkin lymphoma. Regarding time point: newly diagnosed, previously untreated cHL patient sample. Negative selection with magnets was how CD8+ T cells were isolated from the thawed PBMCs. The repertoire was sequenced with immunoSEQ multiplex PCR; TCRdb's copy has only in-frame clones and lacks some. The top ten clones hold approximately 5.9% of a sample with over 14,000 clones, about 89% of them seen once. The specimen was CD8+ T cells from blood. The receptors stem from a human donor with classical Hodgkin lymphoma.

This rearrangement joins TRBV6-5 to TRBJ2-5, with D possibly TRBD2 on 6 matching bases. V was cut by 0 bases and J by 5 bases, with 16 bases left in between. The germline gives CDR1 MNHEY, CDR2 SVGAGI. The CDR3 has 16 amino acids. The CDR3 region has the DNA TGTGCCAGCAGTTACTCGACCCTCCCCCGGGGGGAGACCCAGTACTTC. It translates to CASSYSTLPRGETQYF.

This clone was seen only once. The rearrangement joins TRBV5-1 to TRBJ1-1; tentative D call: TRBD1 (5 bases). V lost 4 bases to trimming and J lost 4 bases, with 14 bases between them. The CDR3 has 14 amino acids. The germline V gene encodes CDR1 SGHRS and CDR2 YFSETQ. The CDR3 sequence: CASSDGTFPTEAFF. The CDR3 coding sequence is TGCGCCAGCAGCGACGGGACTTTCCCCACTGAAGCTTTCTTT.

This chain joins TRBV2 and TRBJ1-6; TRBD1 aligns across 8 bases. There are 15 residues in the CDR3. Germline V gene sequence: CDR1 SNHLY, CDR2 FYNNEI. The V gene end was trimmed by 1 base and the J gene end by 8 bases; junction bases not matched to a gene: 4. The CDR3 DNA reads as TGTGCCAGCAGTGAAGAGCAGGGGGCGCATTCACCCCTCCACTTT. This gives the protein CASSEEQGAHSPLHF. Full variable domain (remainder filled in from reference TRBV2 and TRBJ1-6): EPEVTQTPSHQVTQMGQEVILRCVPISNHLYFYWYRQILGQKVEFLVSFYNNEISEKSEIFDDQFSVERPDGSNFTLKIRSTKLEDSAMYFCASSEEQGAHSPLHFGNGTRLTVT.

This clone came up once. The V call is TRBV14, the J call TRBJ2-7, with D uncertain. This CDR3 region has 18 residues. From germline, CDR1 is SGHDN and CDR2 FVKESK. The V and J ends lost 0 bases and 2 bases respectively, with 20 bases between them. The CDR3 DNA reads as TGTGCCAGCAGCCAAGATTACAGCATCACATCTCTAACCTACGAGCAGTACTTC. Translating gives CASSQDYSITSLTYEQYF. Full variable domain (outside the CDR3, taken from reference TRBV14 and TRBJ2-7): EAGVTQFPSHSVIEKGQTVTLRCDPISGHDNLYWYRRVMGKEIKFLLHFVKESKQDESGMPNNRFLAERTGGTYSTLKVQPAELEDSGVYFCASSQDYSITSLTYEQYFGPGTRLTVT.

The rearrangement joins TRBV7-5 to TRBJ1-1. TRBV7-5 is recorded as a pseudogene. CDR3 length: 15 amino acids. CDR3 sequence reads: CASSPPENMNTEAFF. Written as DNA, the CDR3 is TGTGCCAGCAGCCCCCCCGAGAACATGAACACTGAAGCTTTCTTT.

The J gene is TRBJ2-5, the V gene TRBV4-2, with TRBD2 identical over 7 bases. Germline CDR1 LGHNA, CDR2 YNFKEQ. V was pared by 4 bases and J by 4 bases, with 9 bases of the junction left unmatched. The CDR3 is 15 residues long. The CDR3 sequence is CASSPGRELGETQYF. CDR3 bases: TGTGCCAGCAGCCCGGGGCGGGAGCTGGGAGAGACCCAGTACTTC.

The rearrangement links TRBV7-9 to TRBJ2-1; TRBD1 aligns across 10 bases. Trimming took 3 bases from V and 4 from J; bases not matched to a gene: 3. Looked up from germline, CDR1 is SEHNR and CDR2 is FQNEAQ (reference sequence). The CDR3 length is 15 residues. The CDR3 sequence: CASSLGQGIYNEQFF. CDR3 in DNA: TGTGCCAGCAGCTTGGGACAGGGGATATACAATGAGCAGTTCTTC.

The genes are TRBV7-3 and TRBJ2-2; 11 nucleotides line up with TRBD2. CDR1 and CDR2 (germline): SGHTA, FQGTGA. The CDR3 loop spans 14 amino acids. J gave up 7 bases and V 5 bases, and 3 bases lay outside the gene matches. CDR3 nucleotides: TGTGCCAGCAGCATCGGGACTAGCGGCGGGGAGCTGTTTTTT. Protein: CASSIGTSGGELFF.